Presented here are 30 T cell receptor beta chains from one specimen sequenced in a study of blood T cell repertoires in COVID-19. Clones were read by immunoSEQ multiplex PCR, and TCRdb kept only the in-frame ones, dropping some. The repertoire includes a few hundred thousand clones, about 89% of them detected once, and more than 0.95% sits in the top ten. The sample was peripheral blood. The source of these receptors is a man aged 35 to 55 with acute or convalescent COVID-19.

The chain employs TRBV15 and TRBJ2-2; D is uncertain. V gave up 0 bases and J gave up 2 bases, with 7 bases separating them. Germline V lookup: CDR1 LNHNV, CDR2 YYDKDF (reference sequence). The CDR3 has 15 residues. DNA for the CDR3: TGTGCCACCAGCAGAGATTTTAGTAACACCGGGGAGCTGTTTTTT. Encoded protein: CATSRDFSNTGELFF.

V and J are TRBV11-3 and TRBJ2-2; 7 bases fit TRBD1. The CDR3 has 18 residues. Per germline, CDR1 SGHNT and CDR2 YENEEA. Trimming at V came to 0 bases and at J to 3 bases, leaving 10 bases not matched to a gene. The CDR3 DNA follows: TGTGCCAGCAGCTTAGAACAGGGGAGAGTTGGGGACACCGGGGAGCTGTTTTTT. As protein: CASSLEQGRVGDTGELFF.

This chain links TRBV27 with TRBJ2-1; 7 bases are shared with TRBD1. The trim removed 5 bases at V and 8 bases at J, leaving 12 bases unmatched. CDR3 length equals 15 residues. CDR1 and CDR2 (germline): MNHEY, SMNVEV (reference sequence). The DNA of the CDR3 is TGTGCCAGCAGTCCCCAGGGGACAGCGAGCGATGAGCAGTTCTTC. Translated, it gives CASSPQGTASDEQFF.

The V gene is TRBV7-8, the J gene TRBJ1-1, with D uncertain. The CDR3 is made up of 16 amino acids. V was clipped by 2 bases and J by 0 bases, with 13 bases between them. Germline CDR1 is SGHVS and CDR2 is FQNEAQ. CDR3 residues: CASSLQSPGMNTEAFF. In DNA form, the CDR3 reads TGTGCCAGCAGCTTACAATCGCCGGGAATGAACACTGAAGCTTTCTTT.

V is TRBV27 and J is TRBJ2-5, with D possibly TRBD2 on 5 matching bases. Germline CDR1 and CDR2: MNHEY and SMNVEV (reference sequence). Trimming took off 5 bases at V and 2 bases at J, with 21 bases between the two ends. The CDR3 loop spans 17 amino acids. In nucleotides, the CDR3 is TGTGCCAGCAGTCTAACTGGAGGCAGTAGAGCTCAAGAGACCCAGTACTTC. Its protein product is CASSLTGGSRAQETQYF.

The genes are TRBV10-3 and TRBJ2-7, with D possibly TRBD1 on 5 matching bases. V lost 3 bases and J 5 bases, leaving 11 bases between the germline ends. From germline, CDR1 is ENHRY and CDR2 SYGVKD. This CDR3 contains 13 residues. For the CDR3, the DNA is TGTGCCATCAGTGAAACTTCGACAGACGAGCAGTACTTC. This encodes CAISETSTDEQYF.

The CDR3 sequence is CASSLAVRGYTF. Here the CDR3 DNA reads TGTGCCAGCAGCTTGGCAGTCAGGGGCTACACCTTC. The genes are TRBV7-2 and TRBJ1-2; unclear D gene. V was clipped by 3 bases and J by 8 bases, with 10 bases between them. From germline, CDR1 is SGHTA and CDR2 FQGNSA. This CDR3 has 12 residues.

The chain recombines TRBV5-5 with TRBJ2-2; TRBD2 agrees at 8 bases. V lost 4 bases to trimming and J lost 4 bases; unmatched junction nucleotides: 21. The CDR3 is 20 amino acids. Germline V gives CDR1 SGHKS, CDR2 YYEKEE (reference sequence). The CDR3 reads CASSRGGRRLAGSGTGELFF. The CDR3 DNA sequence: TGTGCCAGCAGCCGTGGCGGGCGTCGGCTAGCGGGTTCGGGCACCGGGGAGCTGTTTTTT.

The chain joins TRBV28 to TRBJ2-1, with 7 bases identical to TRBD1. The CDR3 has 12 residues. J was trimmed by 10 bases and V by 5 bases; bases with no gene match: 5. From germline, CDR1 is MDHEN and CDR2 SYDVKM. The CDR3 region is CASSLRQGEQFF. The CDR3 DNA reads TGTGCCAGCAGTCTACGACAGGGCGAGCAGTTCTTC.

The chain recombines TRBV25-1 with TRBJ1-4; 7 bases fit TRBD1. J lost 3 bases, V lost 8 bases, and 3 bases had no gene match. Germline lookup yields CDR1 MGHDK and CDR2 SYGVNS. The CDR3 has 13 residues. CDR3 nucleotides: TGTGCCAGCTCGGGACAGCCTAATGAAAAACTGTTTTTT. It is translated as CASSGQPNEKLFF.

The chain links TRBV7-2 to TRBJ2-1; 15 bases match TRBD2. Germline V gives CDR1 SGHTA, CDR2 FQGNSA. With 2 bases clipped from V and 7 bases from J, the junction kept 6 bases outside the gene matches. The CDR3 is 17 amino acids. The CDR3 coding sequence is TGTGCCAGCAGCTTAAGAACCGGACTAGCGGGGGGGAATGAGCAGTTCTTC. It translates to CASSLRTGLAGGNEQFF.

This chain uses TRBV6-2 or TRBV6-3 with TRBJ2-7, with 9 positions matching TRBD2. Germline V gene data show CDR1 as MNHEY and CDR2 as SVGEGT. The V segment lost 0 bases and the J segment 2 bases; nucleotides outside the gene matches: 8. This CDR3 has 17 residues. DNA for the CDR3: TGTGCCAGCAGTTACTCGAGGGCGGGGGGGACCCCCTACGAGCAGTACTTC. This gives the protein CASSYSRAGGTPYEQYF.

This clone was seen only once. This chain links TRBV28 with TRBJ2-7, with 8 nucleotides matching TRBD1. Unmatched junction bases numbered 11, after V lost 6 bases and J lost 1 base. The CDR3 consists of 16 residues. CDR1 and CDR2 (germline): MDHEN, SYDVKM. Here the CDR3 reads CASSPWGQARSYEQYF. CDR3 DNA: TGTGCCAGCAGCCCCTGGGGACAGGCACGTTCCTACGAGCAGTACTTC.

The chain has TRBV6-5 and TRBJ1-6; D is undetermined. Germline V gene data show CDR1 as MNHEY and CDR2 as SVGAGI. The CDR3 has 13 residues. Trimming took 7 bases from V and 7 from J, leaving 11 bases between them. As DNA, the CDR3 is TGTGCCAGCACCCCGTCGGGGAATTCACCCCTCCACTTT. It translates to CASTPSGNSPLHF.

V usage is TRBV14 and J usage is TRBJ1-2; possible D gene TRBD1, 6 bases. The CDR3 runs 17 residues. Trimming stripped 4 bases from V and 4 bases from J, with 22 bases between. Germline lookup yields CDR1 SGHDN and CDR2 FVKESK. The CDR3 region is CASSPQDSLPLVYGYTF. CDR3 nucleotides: TGTGCCAGCAGCCCCCAGGACAGCCTGCCCTTAGTCTATGGCTACACCTTC.

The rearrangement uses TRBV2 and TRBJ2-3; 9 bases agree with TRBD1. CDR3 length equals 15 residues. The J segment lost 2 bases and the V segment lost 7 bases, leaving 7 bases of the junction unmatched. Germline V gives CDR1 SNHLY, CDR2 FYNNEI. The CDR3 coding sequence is TGTGCCAGCACACGCGACAGGGGGGCCACAGATACGCAGTATTTT. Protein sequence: CASTRDRGATDTQYF.

CDR3 protein: CASSLGQAEEKLFF. The CDR3 region has the DNA TGCGCCAGCAGCTTGGGACAGGCGGAGGAAAAACTGTTTTTT. This sequence joins TRBV5-1 and TRBJ1-4, with a tentative D call TRBD1 (6 bases). CDR1 and CDR2 (germline): SGHRS, YFSETQ. This CDR3 comprises 14 residues. V lost 0 bases and J lost 8, with 11 bases in between.

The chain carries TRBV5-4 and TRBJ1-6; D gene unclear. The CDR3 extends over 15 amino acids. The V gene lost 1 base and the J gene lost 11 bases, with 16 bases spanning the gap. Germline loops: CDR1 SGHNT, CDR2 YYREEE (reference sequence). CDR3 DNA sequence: TGTGCCAGCAGCTTGTTTTTTGGGAGACAAGCACCCCTCCACTTT. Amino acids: CASSLFFGRQAPLHF.

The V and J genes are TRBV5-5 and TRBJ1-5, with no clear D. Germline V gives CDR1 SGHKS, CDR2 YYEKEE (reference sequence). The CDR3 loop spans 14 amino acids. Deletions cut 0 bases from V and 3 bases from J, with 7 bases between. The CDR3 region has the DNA TGTGCCAGCAGCTTGGGCAGATACAATCAGCCCCAGCATTTT. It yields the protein CASSLGRYNQPQHF.

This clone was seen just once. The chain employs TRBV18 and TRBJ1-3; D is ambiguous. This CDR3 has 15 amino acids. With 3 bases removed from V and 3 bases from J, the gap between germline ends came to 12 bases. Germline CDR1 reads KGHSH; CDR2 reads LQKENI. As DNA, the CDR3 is TGTGCCAGCTCACCCACGGGAGGCGGTGGAAACACCATATATTTT. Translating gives CASSPTGGGGNTIYF.

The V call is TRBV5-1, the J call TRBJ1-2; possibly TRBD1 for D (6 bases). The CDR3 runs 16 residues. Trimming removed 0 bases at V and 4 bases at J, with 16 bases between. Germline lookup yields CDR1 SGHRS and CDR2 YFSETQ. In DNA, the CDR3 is TGCGCCAGCAGCTTGGCCGGACAGCTCCGGGGCTATGGCTACACCTTC. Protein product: CASSLAGQLRGYGYTF.

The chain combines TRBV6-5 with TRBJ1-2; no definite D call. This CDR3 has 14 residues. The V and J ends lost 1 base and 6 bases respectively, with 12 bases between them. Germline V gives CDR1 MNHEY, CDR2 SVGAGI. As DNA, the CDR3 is TGTGCCAGCAGTTACTGGTCGGGGAGCGATGGCTACACCTTC. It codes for CASSYWSGSDGYTF.

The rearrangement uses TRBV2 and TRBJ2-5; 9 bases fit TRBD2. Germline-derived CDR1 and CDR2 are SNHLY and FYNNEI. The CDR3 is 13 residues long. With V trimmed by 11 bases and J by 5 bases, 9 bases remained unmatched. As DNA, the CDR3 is TGTGCCCGCGGTGTGCGGGGGGGGGAGACCCAGTACTTC. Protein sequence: CARGVRGGETQYF.

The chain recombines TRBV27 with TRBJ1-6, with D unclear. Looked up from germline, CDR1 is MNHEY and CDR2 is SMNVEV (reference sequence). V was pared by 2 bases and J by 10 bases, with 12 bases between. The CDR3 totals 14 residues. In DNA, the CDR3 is TGTGCCAGCAGTTTAGAGGGTAGGAGATCACCCCTCCACTTT. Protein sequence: CASSLEGRRSPLHF.

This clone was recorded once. The chain's CDR3 is CASTGIADTQYF. CDR3 DNA: TGTGCCAGCACAGGGATAGCAGATACGCAGTATTTT. The chain recombines TRBV28 with TRBJ2-3, with D tentatively TRBD1 (5 bases). V shed 7 bases and J shed 4 bases, with 9 bases lying between them. Germline loops: CDR1 MDHEN, CDR2 SYDVKM. The CDR3 totals 12 residues.

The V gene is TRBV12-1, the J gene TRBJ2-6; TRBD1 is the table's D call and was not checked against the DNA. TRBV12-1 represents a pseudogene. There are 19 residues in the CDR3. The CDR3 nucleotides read TGTGCCAGCAGCTCCCGGGACAGGGTTCAGGTTACTGGGGCCAACGTCCTGACTTTC. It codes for CASSSRDRVQVTGANVLTF.

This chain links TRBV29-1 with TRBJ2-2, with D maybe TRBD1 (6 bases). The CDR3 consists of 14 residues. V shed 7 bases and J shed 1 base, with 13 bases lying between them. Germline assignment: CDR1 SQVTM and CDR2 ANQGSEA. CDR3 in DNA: TGCAGCGGAGTGACAGGAATGAACACCGGGGAGCTGTTTTTT. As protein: CSGVTGMNTGELFF.

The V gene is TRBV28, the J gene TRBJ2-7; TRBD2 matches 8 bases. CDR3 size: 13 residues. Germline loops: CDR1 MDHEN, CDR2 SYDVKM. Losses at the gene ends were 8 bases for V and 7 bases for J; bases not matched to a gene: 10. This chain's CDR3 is CASGNLAGMEQYF. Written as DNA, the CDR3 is TGTGCCAGCGGAAATCTAGCGGGCATGGAGCAGTACTTC.

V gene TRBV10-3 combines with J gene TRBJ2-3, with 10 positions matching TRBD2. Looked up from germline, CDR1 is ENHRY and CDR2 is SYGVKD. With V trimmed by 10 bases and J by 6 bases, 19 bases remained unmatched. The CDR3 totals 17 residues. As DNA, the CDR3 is TGTGCCACCCGGCCTTCGCGGATAGCGGGGGGCAGGGATACGCAGTATTTT. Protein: CATRPSRIAGGRDTQYF.

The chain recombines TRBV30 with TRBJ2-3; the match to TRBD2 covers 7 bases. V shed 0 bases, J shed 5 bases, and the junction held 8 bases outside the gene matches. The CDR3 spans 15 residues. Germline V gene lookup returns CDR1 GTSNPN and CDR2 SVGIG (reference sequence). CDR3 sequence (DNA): TGTGCCTGGAGTGTCTGGGGGAGGGCCAAAGATACGCAGTATTTT. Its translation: CAWSVWGRAKDTQYF. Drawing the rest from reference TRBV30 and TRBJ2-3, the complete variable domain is SQTIHQWPATLVQPVGSPLSLECTVEGTSNPNLYWYRQAAGRGLQLLFYSVGIGQISSEVPQNLSASRPQDRQFILSSKKLLLSDSGFYLCAWSVWGRAKDTQYFGPGTRLTVL.